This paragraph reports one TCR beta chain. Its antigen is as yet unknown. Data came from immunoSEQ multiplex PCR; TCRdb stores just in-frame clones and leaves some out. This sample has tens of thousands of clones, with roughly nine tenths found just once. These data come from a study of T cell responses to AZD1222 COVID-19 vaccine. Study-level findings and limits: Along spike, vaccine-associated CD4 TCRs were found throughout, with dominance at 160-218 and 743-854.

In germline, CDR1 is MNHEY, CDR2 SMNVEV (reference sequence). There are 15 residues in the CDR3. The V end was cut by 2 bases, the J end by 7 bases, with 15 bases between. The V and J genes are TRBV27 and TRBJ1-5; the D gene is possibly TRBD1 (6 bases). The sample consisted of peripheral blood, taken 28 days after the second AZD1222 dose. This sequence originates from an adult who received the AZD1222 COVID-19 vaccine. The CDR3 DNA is TGTGCCAGCAGTTTAGAATGGGGGCTTAGGCAGCCCCAGCATTTT. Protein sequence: CASSLEWGLRQPQHF.